These 4 T cell receptor beta chains were sequenced from one sample in a study of blood T cell repertoires in COVID-19. Generated by immunoSEQ multiplex PCR, the TCRdb table keeps only in-frame clones and is missing some. The sample records about 210,000 clones, around 83% being singletons. Sequencing was carried out using peripheral blood. These receptors all come from a woman between 50 and 59 years old with acute or convalescent COVID-19.

V usage is TRBV29-1 and J usage is TRBJ1-1; 7 nucleotides agree with TRBD1. J gave up 11 bases and V 7 bases, and 13 bases lay outside the gene matches. The CDR3 runs 12 residues. Germline lookup yields CDR1 SQVTM and CDR2 ANQGSEA. The chain's CDR3 is CSAEEGADLAFF. For the CDR3, the DNA is TGCAGCGCCGAGGAGGGGGCAGATTTGGCTTTCTTT. The entire variable domain, with the rest obtained from reference TRBV29-1 and TRBJ1-1, is as follows: SAVISQKPSRDICQRGTSLTIQCQVDSQVTMMFWYRQQPGQSLTLIATANQGSEATYESGFVIDKFPISRPNLTFSTLTVSNMSPEDSSIYLCSAEEGADLAFFGQGTRLTVV.

This sequence joins TRBV11-2 and TRBJ2-7, with D possibly matching TRBD2 (6 bases). The CDR3 runs to 14 residues. CDR1 and CDR2 from the germline V gene are SGHAT and FQNNGV. Trimming took off 5 bases at V and 1 base at J, with 12 bases between the two ends. CDR3 coding DNA: TGTGCCAGCAGCCAAGGGACTCTATCCTACGAGCAGTACTTC. It is translated as CASSQGTLSYEQYF.

The chain joins TRBV6-5 to TRBJ1-1; a weak D match, TRBD1 (5 bases). The CDR3 has 14 residues. CDR1 is MNHEY, CDR2 SVGAGI, per germline. Trimming removed 7 bases at V and 2 bases at J, with 14 bases between. The CDR3 region is CASKLGGGNTEAFF. CDR3 DNA sequence: TGTGCCAGCAAGTTGGGGGGAGGTAACACTGAAGCTTTCTTT.

This chain joins TRBV18 and TRBJ1-2; D is possibly TRBD1 (5 bases). Germline CDR1 KGHSH, CDR2 LQKENI. V was clipped by 3 bases and J by 3 bases, with 11 bases between them. The CDR3 runs to 14 residues. CDR3 nucleotides: TGTGCCAGCTCACCCTATCAGGGTGACTATGGCTACACCTTC. Protein product: CASSPYQGDYGYTF.